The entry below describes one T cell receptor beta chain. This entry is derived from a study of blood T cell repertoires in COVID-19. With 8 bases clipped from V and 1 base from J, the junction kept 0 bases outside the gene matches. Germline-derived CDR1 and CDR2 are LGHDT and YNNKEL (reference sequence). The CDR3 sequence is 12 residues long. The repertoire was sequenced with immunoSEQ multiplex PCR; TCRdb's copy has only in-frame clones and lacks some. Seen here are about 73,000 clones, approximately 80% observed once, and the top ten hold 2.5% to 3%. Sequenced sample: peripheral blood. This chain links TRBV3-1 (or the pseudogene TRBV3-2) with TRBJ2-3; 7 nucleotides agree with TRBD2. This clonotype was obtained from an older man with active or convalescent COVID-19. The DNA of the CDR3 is TGTGCCAGCGGACTAGGCACAGATACGCAGTATTTT. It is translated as CASGLGTDTQYF.